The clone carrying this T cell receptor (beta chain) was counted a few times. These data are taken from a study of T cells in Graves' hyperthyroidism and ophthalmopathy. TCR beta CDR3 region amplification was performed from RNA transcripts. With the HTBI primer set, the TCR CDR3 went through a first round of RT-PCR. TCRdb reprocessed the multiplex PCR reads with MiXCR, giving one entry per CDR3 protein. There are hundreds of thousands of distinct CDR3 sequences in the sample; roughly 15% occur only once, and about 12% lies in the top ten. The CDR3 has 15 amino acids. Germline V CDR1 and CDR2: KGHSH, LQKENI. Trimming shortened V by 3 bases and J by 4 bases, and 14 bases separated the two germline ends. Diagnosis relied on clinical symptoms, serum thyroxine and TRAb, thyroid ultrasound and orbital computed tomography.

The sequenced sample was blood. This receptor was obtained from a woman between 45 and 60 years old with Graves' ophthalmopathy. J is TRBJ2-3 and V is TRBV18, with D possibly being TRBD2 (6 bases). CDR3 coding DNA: TGTGCCAGCTCACCCGGCGGGAACGGCGCAGATACGCAGTATTTT. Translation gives CASSPGGNGADTQYF.